These T cell receptor beta chains were read from a single sample in a study of monozygotic twins with inflammatory bowel disease. No DNA is given; TCRdb re-called the 5' RACE reads and lists each CDR3 protein once. Here the sample table reports over 200,000 distinct CDR3 sequences. The specimen was blood. These receptors all come from a human donor with ulcerative colitis or Crohn's disease, or a healthy co-twin of an affected twin (not recorded which). Both conserved end residues are part of each CDR3. The order of the fields is J gene, V gene, CDR3 protein.

j_gene: TRBJ2-6
v_gene: TRBV18
CDR3aa: CASSSNRVSGANVLTF

j_gene: TRBJ2-5
v_gene: TRBV20-1
CDR3aa: CSATPGAEQETQYF

j_gene: TRBJ2-5
v_gene: TRBV5-1
CDR3aa: CASSRDRYQETQYF

j_gene: TRBJ2-7
v_gene: TRBV27
CDR3aa: CASSFPGLEQYF

j_gene: TRBJ1-2
v_gene: TRBV7-9
CDR3aa: CASSGERGTNYGYTF

j_gene: TRBJ1-2
v_gene: TRBV12-3/TRBV12-4
CDR3aa: CASSSRRGFGYGYTF

j_gene: TRBJ2-6
v_gene: TRBV11-2
CDR3aa: CASSLGPGSGANVLTF

j_gene: TRBJ1-2
v_gene: TRBV18
CDR3aa: CASSPPNYGYTF

j_gene: TRBJ2-5
v_gene: TRBV29-1
CDR3aa: CSVTRSSGGAGTQYF

j_gene: TRBJ2-2
v_gene: TRBV18
CDR3aa: CASSSTGPGELFF

j_gene: TRBJ1-2
v_gene: TRBV12-3/TRBV12-4
CDR3aa: CASATRGGNYGYTF

j_gene: TRBJ2-4
v_gene: TRBV6-5
CDR3aa: CASSYYQGAPGNIQYF

j_gene: TRBJ1-4
v_gene: TRBV20-1
CDR3aa: CSARYPATNEKLFF

j_gene: TRBJ2-1
v_gene: TRBV7-8
CDR3aa: CASSPGDSYNEQFF

j_gene: TRBJ2-4
v_gene: TRBV11-2
CDR3aa: CASSVAQGLNIQYF

j_gene: TRBJ2-1
v_gene: TRBV11-2
CDR3aa: CASSLENGGSQFF

j_gene: TRBJ2-2
v_gene: TRBV6-1
CDR3aa: CASRKSSGNTGELFF

j_gene: TRBJ2-1
v_gene: TRBV5-1
CDR3aa: CASSSGQSSYNEQFF

j_gene: TRBJ2-3
v_gene: TRBV3-1
CDR3aa: CASNGRSGGTDTQYF

j_gene: TRBJ2-1
v_gene: TRBV12-3/TRBV12-4
CDR3aa: CASIGGVSYNEQFF

j_gene: TRBJ2-7
v_gene: TRBV11-2
CDR3aa: CASSLTPGPGEQYF

j_gene: TRBJ1-2
v_gene: TRBV9
CDR3aa: CASSLNSDSNYGYTF

j_gene: TRBJ1-5
v_gene: TRBV6-1
CDR3aa: CASSQGQGNQPQHF

j_gene: TRBJ2-3
v_gene: TRBV5-1
CDR3aa: CASSPGLAGGSTDTQYF

j_gene: TRBJ2-5
v_gene: TRBV6-1
CDR3aa: CASSDRVETQYF

j_gene: TRBJ1-3
v_gene: TRBV7-2
CDR3aa: CASSLDRGLVGNTIYF

j_gene: TRBJ2-7
v_gene: TRBV11-3
CDR3aa: CASSKSGSNEQYF

j_gene: TRBJ2-3
v_gene: TRBV5-1
CDR3aa: CASTYSRATDTQYF

j_gene: TRBJ2-7
v_gene: TRBV13
CDR3aa: CASSLEQPSLYEQYF

j_gene: TRBJ2-7
v_gene: TRBV20-1
CDR3aa: CSASGEGNYEQYF

j_gene: TRBJ2-1
v_gene: TRBV27
CDR3aa: CASSPLSYNEQFF

j_gene: TRBJ1-5
v_gene: TRBV5-1
CDR3aa: CASSIDGNQPQHF

j_gene: TRBJ2-3
v_gene: TRBV5-6
CDR3aa: CASRGGVSDTQYF

j_gene: TRBJ2-3
v_gene: TRBV7-6
CDR3aa: CASSTRTNADTQYF

j_gene: TRBJ2-7
v_gene: TRBV5-6
CDR3aa: CASSFRPGQRNYEQYF

j_gene: TRBJ2-3
v_gene: TRBV12-3/TRBV12-4
CDR3aa: CASSFGSATSTDTQYF

j_gene: TRBJ2-7
v_gene: TRBV21-1
CDR3aa: CASSKVGRVDFDYEQYF

j_gene: TRBJ2-7
v_gene: TRBV6-5
CDR3aa: CASSWTASNEQYF

j_gene: TRBJ1-2
v_gene: TRBV5-1
CDR3aa: CASSPVELAYGYTF

j_gene: TRBJ2-1
v_gene: TRBV25-1
CDR3aa: CASSVGRIYNEQFF

j_gene: TRBJ1-5
v_gene: TRBV2
CDR3aa: CASSGDGPNQPQHF

j_gene: TRBJ1-2
v_gene: TRBV19
CDR3aa: CASSTSGQGAGYTF

j_gene: TRBJ1-1
v_gene: TRBV5-1
CDR3aa: CASSPQQGMNTEAFF

j_gene: TRBJ2-6
v_gene: TRBV19
CDR3aa: CASRNDRAPNVLTF

j_gene: TRBJ1-4
v_gene: TRBV5-1
CDR3aa: CASSSQGQDNEKLFF

j_gene: TRBJ1-1
v_gene: TRBV5-5
CDR3aa: CASSRRGEGRNTEAFF

j_gene: TRBJ2-3
v_gene: TRBV24-1
CDR3aa: CATGSLDTQYF

j_gene: TRBJ2-1
v_gene: TRBV12-3/TRBV12-4
CDR3aa: CASSFVGRNEQFF

j_gene: TRBJ1-1
v_gene: TRBV10-3
CDR3aa: CATRPIGMNTEAFF

j_gene: TRBJ2-1
v_gene: TRBV14
CDR3aa: CASSPNLRARANEQFF

j_gene: TRBJ2-5
v_gene: TRBV12-3/TRBV12-4
CDR3aa: CASSLRPPGPKETQYF

j_gene: TRBJ2-7
v_gene: TRBV20-1
CDR3aa: CSAPTLPGTRGGYEQYF

j_gene: TRBJ2-7
v_gene: TRBV18
CDR3aa: CASSPIQGEQYF

j_gene: TRBJ1-5
v_gene: TRBV12-3/TRBV12-4
CDR3aa: CASSFEQNQPQHF

j_gene: TRBJ1-2
v_gene: TRBV3-1
CDR3aa: CASSSGAYYGYTF

j_gene: TRBJ2-1
v_gene: TRBV24-1
CDR3aa: CATGRGQGDNNEQFF

j_gene: TRBJ2-5
v_gene: TRBV2
CDR3aa: CASNSFGTQYF

j_gene: TRBJ2-5
v_gene: TRBV7-2
CDR3aa: CASSFLQETQYF

j_gene: TRBJ2-1
v_gene: TRBV5-1
CDR3aa: CASSWAGGTTNNEQFF

j_gene: TRBJ1-5
v_gene: TRBV27
CDR3aa: CASRDRGEQPQHF